This T cell receptor beta chain was profiled in a study of identical twins. Study-level results: Out-of-frame alpha sequences shared by twins showed excess low generation probability. Monozygotic twins shared more out-of-frame TCR alpha than recombination models predicted.

Using its own MiXCR run on the 5' RACE reads, TCRdb lists one record per CDR3 protein. Of about 1.7 million distinct CDR3 sequences in the sample, 25% to 35% were seen once. Concerning this clonotype itself: Its matching antigen is unknown. A read error may explain this, as a much larger clone is one base away.

V was trimmed by 5 bases and J by 11 bases, leaving 15 bases between them. Germline V gives CDR1 SEHNR, CDR2 FQNEAQ (reference sequence). There are 12 residues in the CDR3. V is TRBV7-9 and J is TRBJ2-5; D is unresolved. This receptor was taken from a newborn girl in good health. Sequences were obtained from cord blood. The CDR3 DNA is TGTGCCAGCAGCATAAGCTATCATGAGCAGTACTTC. Protein: CASSISYHEQYF.